The 32 T cell receptor beta chains reported below all come from one sample, sequenced in a study of cytomegalovirus exposure and HLA in healthy donors. The table came from immunoSEQ multiplex PCR; TCRdb's copy has only in-frame clones and leaves some out. The profile shows nearly 110,000 clones, 88% of them singletons. Material for sequencing was PBMCs. The receptors stem from a woman younger than 35 in good health and CMV-seropositive.

The chain recombines TRBV4-1 with TRBJ2-2; D call uncertain. CDR3 length: 14 residues. V was pared by 1 base and J by 3 bases, with 6 bases between. The germline V gene encodes CDR1 MGHRA and CDR2 YSYEKL. The CDR3 coding sequence is TGCGCCAGCAGCCAAGTCGGGTACACCGGGGAGCTGTTTTTT. Its protein product is CASSQVGYTGELFF.

This chain uses TRBV9 with TRBJ1-2, with TRBD1 identical over 7 bases. V gave up 3 bases and J gave up 3 bases; unmatched junction bases: 5. This CDR3 spans 14 amino acids. The germline V gene has CDR1 SGDLS and CDR2 YYNGEE. Here the CDR3 DNA reads TGTGCCAGCAGCGCGGGACAGAAGGACTATGGCTACACCTTC. It encodes CASSAGQKDYGYTF.

In this sample, this clone turned up once. The genes are TRBV7-2 and TRBJ1-2, with a tentative D call TRBD1 (6 bases). This CDR3 region has 14 residues. Per germline, CDR1 SGHTA and CDR2 FQGNSA. Trimming left V 1 base short and J 4 bases short, with 10 bases between. This CDR3 is CASSLGQVSYGYTF. CDR3 DNA sequence: TGTGCCAGCAGCTTAGGACAGGTGTCCTATGGCTACACCTTC.

The rearrangement uses TRBV27 and TRBJ1-2; 7 bases align to TRBD1. The CDR3 extends over 15 amino acids. The germline V gene has CDR1 MNHEY and CDR2 SMNVEV (reference sequence). J lost 5 bases, V lost 6 bases, and 12 bases had no gene match. DNA for the CDR3: TGTGCCAGCAGCTTGACCGGGACAGAGCTTTATGGCTACACCTTC. It is translated as CASSLTGTELYGYTF.

The chain joins TRBV29-1 to TRBJ1-1, with D perhaps TRBD1 (6 bases). Trimming removed 6 bases from V and 0 bases from J, with 11 bases in between. This CDR3 has 13 residues. Germline CDR1 and CDR2: SQVTM and ANQGSEA. The CDR3 sequence is CSVGTSVNTEAFF. CDR3 sequence (DNA): TGCAGCGTCGGGACATCGGTGAACACTGAAGCTTTCTTT.

This clone was recorded a few times. The V gene is TRBV2, the J gene TRBJ1-5; D not certain. The CDR3 is 15 residues long. Germline V lookup: CDR1 SNHLY, CDR2 FYNNEI. The V end lost 2 bases, the J end lost 7 bases, and 15 bases lay between the germline ends. CDR3 sequence reads: CASSENAGMGQPQHF. The CDR3 region has the DNA TGTGCCAGCAGTGAAAATGCGGGCATGGGACAGCCCCAGCATTTT.

The V call is TRBV5-1, the J call TRBJ2-2, with a weak D call TRBD2 (7 bases). The CDR3 spans 15 residues. V shed 1 base and J shed 5 bases, with 12 bases lying between them. Germline CDR1 is SGHRS and CDR2 is YFSETQ. DNA for the CDR3: TGCGCCAGCAGCTTGTCCGGGGGGCGGACCGGGGAGCTGTTTTTT. Translation: CASSLSGGRTGELFF.

The rearrangement links TRBV18 to TRBJ1-4; TRBD1 aligns across 7 bases. The germline V gene has CDR1 KGHSH and CDR2 LQKENI. V was clipped by 4 bases and J by 4 bases; unmatched bases: 21. The CDR3 has 20 amino acids. The CDR3 protein is CASSQLELLQSQGNNEKLFF. CDR3 DNA: TGTGCCAGCTCACAACTAGAACTTTTACAATCACAGGGGAATAATGAAAAACTGTTTTTT.

This clone was observed once. This chain joins TRBV19 and TRBJ2-7, with 7 bases aligning to TRBD1. The CDR3 runs 14 residues. The V segment lost 4 bases and the J segment 2 bases; nucleotides outside the gene matches: 5. Germline assignment: CDR1 LNHDA and CDR2 SQIVND (reference sequence). This chain's CDR3 is CASSTRDRTYEQYF. CDR3 coding DNA: TGTGCCAGTAGTACCCGGGACAGAACCTACGAGCAGTACTTC. Filled out from reference TRBV19 and TRBJ2-7, the complete variable domain reads DGGITQSPKYLFRKEGQNVTLSCEQNLNHDAMYWYRQDPGQGLRLIYYSQIVNDFQKGDIAEGYSVSREKKESFPLTVTSAQKNPTAFYLCASSTRDRTYEQYFGPGTRLTVT.

The chain joins TRBV21-1 to TRBJ2-7; TRBD2, the table's D call, lacks a check against the DNA. TRBV21-1 is a known pseudogene. The CDR3 covers 15 residues. The CDR3 reads CASSKVYPGMVEQYV. The CDR3 DNA reads TGTGCCAGCAGCAAAGTGTACCCGGGTATGGTCGAGCAGTACGTC.

V and J are TRBV11-3 and TRBJ2-7; TRBD2 matches 7 bases. J was trimmed by 6 bases and V by 3 bases; bases with no gene match: 5. Germline loops: CDR1 SGHNT, CDR2 YENEEA. CDR3 length equals 13 residues. CDR3 residues: CASSFTGGSEQYF. In DNA form, the CDR3 reads TGTGCCAGCAGCTTCACGGGGGGTTCCGAGCAGTACTTC.

The V gene is TRBV7-9, the J gene TRBJ1-1; D is ambiguous. The V gene's germline CDR1 is SEHNR and CDR2 FQNEAQ (reference sequence). V dropped 1 base and J dropped 4 bases, with 7 bases sitting between them. The CDR3 has 13 amino acids. For the CDR3, the DNA is TGTGCCAGCAGCTTAGGAGGGTCCACTGAAGCTTTCTTT. Translating it yields CASSLGGSTEAFF.

The V gene is TRBV4-1, the J gene TRBJ2-7, with D tentatively TRBD1 (5 bases). Germline loops: CDR1 MGHRA, CDR2 YSYEKL. The CDR3 contains 15 residues. Trimming pared 0 bases from V and 4 bases from J, leaving 13 bases between. CDR3 in amino acids: CASSQDKTEVYEQYF. The CDR3 nucleotides are TGCGCCAGCAGCCAAGACAAGACAGAAGTTTACGAGCAGTACTTC.

This sequence joins TRBV5-4 and TRBJ2-3; 8 nucleotides align to TRBD2. In germline, CDR1 is SGHNT, CDR2 YYREEE (reference sequence). J was trimmed by 3 bases and V by 1 base; bases with no gene match: 10. The CDR3 length is 17 residues. CDR3 DNA: TGTGCCAGCAGCTTGCCAAACCCGGGACTAGTTACAGATACGCAGTATTTT. Translation: CASSLPNPGLVTDTQYF.

The count of this clone is one. The V and J genes are TRBV7-6 and TRBJ1-2; possibly TRBD1 for D (6 bases). Germline V gene sequence: CDR1 SGHVS, CDR2 FNYEAQ. This CDR3 is 15 amino acids long. Between the trimmed V and J ends, which lost 2 bases and 4 bases, there was a span of 14 bases. CDR3 sequence: CASSLTQTGSYGYTF. In nucleotides, the CDR3 is TGTGCCAGCAGCTTAACCCAAACAGGGTCCTATGGCTACACCTTC.

The chain carries TRBV30 and TRBJ2-1; no firm D call. Looked up from germline, CDR1 is GTSNPN and CDR2 is SVGIG (reference sequence). The CDR3 consists of 15 residues. V lost 1 base and J 0 bases, leaving 10 bases between the germline ends. CDR3 bases: TGTGCCTGGAGTGCCCGCCTCAGCTCCTACAATGAGCAGTTCTTC. Amino acid sequence: CAWSARLSSYNEQFF.

This chain joins TRBV6-1 and TRBJ1-1, with no clear D. Trimming left V 1 base short and J 1 base short, with 16 bases between. Germline V gene sequence: CDR1 MNHNS, CDR2 SASEGT. This CDR3 is 17 amino acids long. Here the CDR3 reads CASSEGAVGDWNTEAFF. CDR3 DNA sequence: TGTGCCAGCAGTGAAGGGGCTGTGGGAGACTGGAACACTGAAGCTTTCTTT.

The chain uses TRBV28 and TRBJ1-5, with 8 positions matching TRBD1. Germline CDR1 reads MDHEN; CDR2 reads SYDVKM. CDR3 length: 17 amino acids. V gave up 6 bases and J gave up 0 bases; unmatched junction bases: 10. CDR3 amino acids: CASSIRDRTYSNQPQHF. CDR3 in DNA: TGTGCCAGCAGCATCCGGGACAGGACATATAGCAATCAGCCCCAGCATTTT.

The rearrangement joins TRBV7-9 to TRBJ2-3; 8 positions agree with TRBD1. Germline-derived CDR1 and CDR2 are SEHNR and FQNEAQ (reference sequence). J lost 0 bases, V lost 1 base, and 0 bases had no gene match. The CDR3 has 15 residues. The chain's CDR3 is CASSLGTGSTDTQYF. CDR3 DNA: TGTGCCAGCAGCTTAGGGACAGGGAGCACAGATACGCAGTATTTT.

The genes are TRBV10-3 and TRBJ2-2; 10 nucleotides line up with TRBD2. The CDR3 is made up of 17 amino acids. The J segment lost 5 bases and the V segment lost 3 bases, leaving 9 bases of the junction unmatched. Germline CDR1 is ENHRY and CDR2 is SYGVKD. The CDR3 region is CAISDRSGGRRTGELFF. The CDR3 DNA follows: TGTGCCATCAGTGATCGTAGCGGGGGGAGAAGAACCGGGGAGCTGTTTTTT.

V and J are TRBV23-1 and TRBJ1-2; D not certain. TRBV23-1 is classed as an ORF, of uncertain function. CDR3 length equals 14 residues. The V end was cut by 4 bases, the J end by 4 bases, with 13 bases between. This CDR3 reads CASSLDSRGYGYTF. The CDR3 DNA sequence: TGCGCCAGCAGTCTGGATAGCCGGGGCTATGGCTACACCTTC.

The V and J genes are TRBV9 and TRBJ2-4; TRBD2 might be the D (5 bases). Germline CDR1 and CDR2: SGDLS and YYNGEE. V was cut by 0 bases and J by 9 bases, with 7 bases left in between. The CDR3 consists of 12 residues. CDR3 region: CASSVDGVIQYF. The DNA for the CDR3 is TGTGCCAGCAGCGTAGACGGGGTCATTCAGTACTTC.

The rearrangement uses TRBV7-9 and TRBJ2-7, with a weak D call TRBD2 (7 bases). This CDR3 region has 13 residues. Trimming stripped 0 bases from V and 7 bases from J, with 10 bases between. CDR1 and CDR2 (germline): SEHNR, FQNEAQ (reference sequence). The CDR3 bases are TGTGCCAGCAGCTTAGCGGGGGGGCGGGAGCAGTACGTC. It encodes CASSLAGGREQYV.

The chain links TRBV5-1 to TRBJ1-2, with D possibly being TRBD1 (6 bases). V lost 4 bases, J lost 4 bases, and 11 bases lay in between. The germline gives CDR1 SGHRS, CDR2 YFSETQ. The CDR3 loop spans 13 amino acids. The CDR3 reads CASSMTDSYGYTF. CDR3 bases: TGCGCCAGCAGCATGACGGACAGCTATGGCTACACCTTC.

The chain recombines TRBV27 with TRBJ1-5; TRBD1 aligns across 7 bases. Germline-derived CDR1 and CDR2 are MNHEY and SMNVEV (reference sequence). Trimming at V came to 4 bases and at J to 0 bases, leaving 0 bases not matched to a gene. This CDR3 has 14 amino acids. The CDR3 region has the DNA TGTGCCAGCAGTTGGGACAGTAGCAATCAGCCCCAGCATTTT. Translation gives CASSWDSSNQPQHF.

This chain connects TRBV7-9 to TRBJ2-7; D is unclear. The CDR3 is 13 amino acids. Germline values: CDR1 SEHNR, CDR2 FQNEAQ (reference sequence). Trimming cost V 5 bases and J 3 bases, with 11 bases left between them. CDR3 in DNA: TGTGCCAGCAGCCCCGTGGCCAGCTACGAGCAGTACTTC. Translation: CASSPVASYEQYF.

J is TRBJ2-7 and V is TRBV5-6; a weak D match, TRBD1 (5 bases). This CDR3 is 15 amino acids long. Germline values: CDR1 SGHDT, CDR2 YYEEEE. V was cut by 4 bases and J by 0 bases, with 14 bases left in between. DNA of the CDR3: TGTGCCAGCAGCCTGACAGCTACGAGCTCCTACGAGCAGTACTTC. The encoded protein is CASSLTATSSYEQYF.

This chain uses TRBV4-3 with TRBJ1-5, with 7 bases fitting TRBD1. The V gene's germline CDR1 is LGHNA and CDR2 YSLEER. V lost 3 bases, J lost 4 bases, and 0 bases stayed unmatched. The CDR3 covers 13 residues. The CDR3 coding sequence is TGCGCCAGCAGCCAGACAGGGAATCAGCCCCAGCATTTT. It yields the protein CASSQTGNQPQHF.

V is TRBV19 and J is TRBJ2-3; 10 bases match TRBD1. Germline-derived CDR1 and CDR2 are LNHDA and SQIVND (reference sequence). The CDR3 loop spans 15 amino acids. V shed 5 bases and J 4 bases; nucleotides not matched to a gene: 6. CDR3 loop: CASSFRDRGPDTQYF. The DNA of the CDR3 is TGTGCCAGTAGTTTCCGGGACAGGGGCCCAGATACGCAGTATTTT.

The chain joins TRBV4-1 to TRBJ2-3; 9 bases align to TRBD2. The V gene's germline CDR1 is MGHRA and CDR2 YSYEKL. The V and J ends lost 0 bases and 0 bases, in that order; junction bases with no gene match: 13. This CDR3 is 20 amino acids long. The CDR3 DNA reads as TGCGCCAGCAGCCAAGATTCTGTCGAGCGGGGGGTCTATAGCACAGATACGCAGTATTTT. This sequence encodes CASSQDSVERGVYSTDTQYF.

This chain uses TRBV6-6 with TRBJ1-3; D not certain. This CDR3 spans 15 amino acids. The germline gives CDR1 MNHNY, CDR2 SVGAGI (reference sequence). Trimming removed 0 bases at V and 3 bases at J, with 9 bases between. The CDR3 coding sequence is TGTGCCAGCAGTTACTCAACCGGGTTTGGAAACACCATATATTTT. Its protein product is CASSYSTGFGNTIYF.

The V gene is TRBV19, the J gene TRBJ1-2; 7 bases are a match to TRBD1. Germline CDR1 reads LNHDA; CDR2 reads SQIVND (reference sequence). The CDR3 is made up of 14 amino acids. The junction had 10 bases not matched to a gene; V was cut back by 5 bases and J by 7 bases. CDR3 nucleotide sequence: TGTGCCAGTAGTTACGGGACAGCCAAGAGTGGCTACACCTTC. It specifies CASSYGTAKSGYTF.